The rows below give T cell receptor beta chains drawn from one sample of a study of T cells in tumors after PD-1 blockade. Sequencing used immunoSEQ multiplex PCR; TCRdb keeps in-frame clones, though not all of them. The table has around 21,000 clones, around 85% seen once; the top ten hold about a quarter. Sample: PBMCs, taken after anti-PD-1 therapy. These receptors were taken from a human donor with advanced basal cell or squamous cell carcinoma (not recorded which). Each CDR3 is given with its conserved first and last residue. The D gene is left open where the match is weak. Part of the rows lack a size; the others show once, few, many or a class for expanded clones.

few | - | TRBJ2-2 | TRBV19 | CASTRGVHQNTGELFF | TGTGCCAGTACCCGAGGGGTACACCAGAACACCGGGGAGCTGTTTTTT
- | - | TRBJ2-7 | TRBV5-1 | CASSAGTVSYEQYF | TGCGCCAGCAGCGCCGGGACGGTGTCCTACGAGCAGTACTTC
- | - | TRBJ2-7 | TRBV4-2 | CASSQEVRQSFYEQYF | TGTGCCAGCAGCCAAGAAGTAAGACAGTCCTTCTACGAGCAGTACTTC
- | TRBD2 | TRBJ2-1 | TRBV28 | CASTSSGALSSYNEQFF | TGTGCCAGCACTTCTAGCGGGGCCTTGAGCTCCTACAATGAGCAGTTCTTC
- | - | TRBJ2-1 | TRBV7-9 | CASSPRTAAFF | TGTGCCAGCAGCCCTAGGACCGCCGCTTTCTTC
- | TRBD2 | TRBJ2-1 | TRBV6-6 | CASSHLTSGEGNEQFF | TGTGCCAGCAGTCACTTGACTAGCGGGGAGGGCAATGAGCAGTTCTTC
- | - | TRBJ2-7 | TRBV3-1/TRBV3-2 | CASSYRRGDQYF | TGTGCCAGCAGCTATAGACGCGGGGATCAGTACTTC
- | - | TRBJ1-1 | TRBV29-1 | CSARTVDTEAFF | TGCAGCGCGAGAACAGTGGACACTGAAGCTTTCTTT
- | TRBD1 | TRBJ2-2 | TRBV5-1 | CASSYTGTVTGELFF | TGCGCCAGCAGCTACACCGGGACAGTTACCGGGGAGCTGTTTTTT
- | TRBD2 | TRBJ2-7 | TRBV18 | CASSPRGDPAYEQYF | TGTGCCAGCTCACCCCGGGGGGACCCAGCCTACGAGCAGTACTTC
- | - | TRBJ2-7 | TRBV4-1 | CASSQEPRSYEQYF | TGCGCCAGCAGCCAAGAGCCCCGGTCCTACGAGCAGTACTTC
once | TRBD2 | TRBJ2-2 | TRBV4-2 | CASSRRDSGLAGGLDTGELFF | TGTGCCAGCAGCCGGCGGGACTCGGGACTAGCGGGGGGGCTGGACACCGGGGAGCTGTTTTTT
- | TRBD2 | TRBJ2-5 | TRBV7-3 | CASSLGGEGQETQYF | TGTGCCAGCAGCCTCGGAGGGGAGGGGCAAGAGACCCAGTACTTC
- | TRBD1 | TRBJ1-6 | TRBV5-1 | CASRDPGTENSPLHF | TGCGCCAGCAGGGATCCTGGGACAGAGAATTCACCCCTCCACTTT
- | TRBD1 | TRBJ2-6 | TRBV18 | CASSPSQGAHSGANVLTF | TGTGCCAGCTCACCGAGTCAGGGGGCTCACTCTGGGGCCAACGTCCTGACTTTC
- | TRBD2 | TRBJ2-7 | TRBV6-5 | CASRLAGGPSHEQYF | TGTGCCAGCAGGCTAGCGGGAGGGCCTTCCCACGAGCAGTACTTC
- | - | TRBJ2-1 | TRBV4-2 | CASSQNRNEQFF | TGTGCCAGCAGCCAGAACCGCAATGAGCAGTTCTTC